Presented here are 9 T cell receptor beta chains from one specimen sequenced in a study of blood T cell repertoires in COVID-19 (dated by TCRdb to the early 2020s). Libraries were built with the immunoSEQ multiplex PCR assay. TCRdb's version of the immuneACCESS table is confined to in-frame rearrangements and falls short of the full clone set. An unresolved V gene accounts for under half of the shortfall where checked; the remainder is of unknown origin. This sample is represented by roughly 180,000 clones; less than 85% of them were singletons. The ten largest make up 15% to 20% of the sample. Material for sequencing was PBMCs or T cells enriched from blood (not recorded which). Receptors originate from a man between 60 and 70 years old who had recovered from COVID-19.

V and J are TRBV6-5 and TRBJ2-5; 8 bases are a match to TRBD2. The CDR3 is 15 amino acids. In germline, CDR1 is MNHEY, CDR2 SVGAGI. The junction had 5 bases not matched to a gene; V was cut back by 5 bases and J by 0 bases. CDR3 loop: CASSQSGGYQETQYF. The CDR3 DNA follows: TGTGCCAGCAGTCAAAGCGGGGGATACCAAGAGACCCAGTACTTC.

The V gene is TRBV30, the J gene TRBJ1-4, with D possibly TRBD1 on 5 matching bases. The germline gives CDR1 GTSNPN, CDR2 SVGIG (reference sequence). This CDR3 contains 13 residues. V was trimmed by 8 bases and J by 8 bases, leaving 18 bases between them. CDR3 sequence reads: CAGEGLYGEKLFF. CDR3 nucleotides: TGTGCCGGAGAGGGACTTTACGGGGAAAAACTGTTTTTT.

The chain uses TRBV18 and TRBJ1-3; no firm D call. The CDR3 is 16 amino acids. Per the germline V gene, CDR1 is KGHSH and CDR2 is LQKENI. The V gene lost 5 bases and the J gene lost 0 bases, with 14 bases spanning the gap. The CDR3 loop reads CASSSDGDPSGNTIYF. The CDR3 coding sequence is TGTGCCAGCTCAAGTGACGGAGACCCCTCTGGAAACACCATATATTTT. Supplemented by reference TRBV18 and TRBJ1-3, the full variable domain reads NAGVMQNPRHLVRRRGQEARLRCSPMKGHSHVYWYRQLPEEGLKFMVYLQKENIIDESGMPKERFSAEFPKEGPSILRIQQVVRGDSAAYFCASSSDGDPSGNTIYFGEGSWLTVV.

The chain has TRBV6-4 and TRBJ2-7, with 11 bases fitting TRBD2. The trim removed 0 bases at V and 6 bases at J, leaving 1 base unmatched. The germline gives CDR1 MRHNA, CDR2 SNTAGT. The CDR3 is 14 amino acids. The CDR3 loop is CASSDSGTSGEQYF. The CDR3 coding sequence is TGTGCCAGCAGTGACTCGGGGACTAGCGGCGAGCAGTACTTC.

The chain uses TRBV9 and TRBJ2-7; 11 nucleotides align to TRBD2. J lost 7 bases, V lost 3 bases, and 9 bases had no gene match. Looked up from germline, CDR1 is SGDLS and CDR2 is YYNGEE. This CDR3 contains 15 residues. CDR3 nucleotide sequence: TGTGCCAGCAGCGCTGAAGGACTAGCGGGCGGGGAGCAGTACTTC. Its protein product is CASSAEGLAGGEQYF.

The gene calls are TRBV18 and TRBJ2-1; TRBD1 matches at 7 bases. The CDR3 runs 14 residues. The V segment lost 1 base and the J segment 8 bases; nucleotides outside the gene matches: 5. CDR1 and CDR2 from the germline V gene are KGHSH and LQKENI. The CDR3 DNA sequence: TGTGCCAGCTCACCACGACAGGGTGGGGATGAGCAGTTCTTC. It specifies CASSPRQGGDEQFF.

The chain links TRBV5-4 to TRBJ2-7, with 8 bases lining up with TRBD1. Trimming at V came to 0 bases and at J to 4 bases, leaving 9 bases not matched to a gene. The CDR3 runs to 16 residues. Per germline, CDR1 SGHNT and CDR2 YYREEE (reference sequence). The CDR3 is CASSLGGPGQVYEQYF. In nucleotides, the CDR3 is TGTGCCAGCAGCTTGGGGGGACCGGGACAGGTATACGAGCAGTACTTC.

This clone was seen only once. The genes are TRBV24-1 and TRBJ2-1; 10 nucleotides align to TRBD1. This CDR3 is built from 18 residues. Germline loops: CDR1 KGHDR, CDR2 SFDVKD. Trimming cost V 4 bases and J 4 bases; bases outside gene matches: 12. CDR3 sequence (DNA): TGTGCCACCAGTGACAAACCACCGGGACAGGGGAAATACAATGAGCAGTTCTTC. Translating it yields CATSDKPPGQGKYNEQFF.

V gene TRBV20-1 combines with J gene TRBJ2-7; 7 nucleotides align to TRBD1. This CDR3 is built from 11 residues. After removal of 3 bases from V and 10 bases from J, the junction contained 6 bases not matched to a gene. Germline V gives CDR1 DFQATT, CDR2 SNEGSKA (reference sequence). DNA of the CDR3: TGCAGTGCTAGGAAAACAGGGGACCAGTACTTC. It is translated as CSARKTGDQYF.